This passage covers 2 T cell receptor beta chains from one sample sequenced in a study of CD8 T cells in ankylosing spondylitis. TCRdb passed the 5' RACE reads through MiXCR, listing each CDR3 protein once. This sample has about 230,000 distinct CDR3 sequences, with 7% to 10% found just once. Sequenced sample: blood, either unsorted or a sorted T cell fraction (not recorded which). The receptors here all came from a female donor with ankylosing spondylitis or in good health (not recorded which).

This clonotype was detected many times. The rearrangement links TRBV12-3 or TRBV12-4 to TRBJ2-2; possible D gene TRBD2, 6 bases. There are 14 residues in the CDR3. Trimming left V 5 bases short and J 7 bases short, with 14 bases between. This CDR3 is CASSPGVGSGELFF. The CDR3 DNA is TGTGCCAGCAGTCCGGGAGTTGGAAGCGGGGAGCTGTTTTTT.

This clonotype was counted many times. The chain joins TRBV19 to TRBJ1-5; D is possibly TRBD1 (5 bases). Deletions cut 5 bases from V and 9 bases from J, with 20 bases between. In germline, CDR1 is LNHDA, CDR2 SQIVND (reference sequence). This CDR3 spans 15 amino acids. The DNA of the CDR3 is TGTGCCAGTAGTGTCCGCTCGGACGGGGGGTCGCCCCAGCATTTT. Amino acid sequence: CASSVRSDGGSPQHF.